This entry concerns a single T cell receptor beta chain. The antigen remains undetermined. The data were obtained in a study of identical twins. Study findings and constraints: Insertions were fewer in abundant cord blood beta clonotypes, whereas memory repertoires showed none of this pattern.

TCRdb ran MiXCR on the 5' RACE reads and lists one entry per CDR3 protein. Seen here are roughly 1.6 million distinct CDR3 sequences, less than 40% observed once, and the top ten hold approximately 0.29%. The TCR originated in a newborn girl in good health. The sample taken for sequencing was cord blood.

The DNA of the CDR3 is TGTGCCAGCAGTTACGCCGAGCTGGCCAGGGATCTCGAGCAGTACTTC. Amino acid sequence: CASSYAELARDLEQYF. V is TRBV6-6 and J is TRBJ2-7; the D gene is possibly TRBD1 (5 bases). From germline, CDR1 is MNHNY and CDR2 SVGAGI (reference sequence). The V end lost 2 bases, the J end lost 6 bases, and 20 bases lay between the germline ends. The CDR3 has 16 residues.